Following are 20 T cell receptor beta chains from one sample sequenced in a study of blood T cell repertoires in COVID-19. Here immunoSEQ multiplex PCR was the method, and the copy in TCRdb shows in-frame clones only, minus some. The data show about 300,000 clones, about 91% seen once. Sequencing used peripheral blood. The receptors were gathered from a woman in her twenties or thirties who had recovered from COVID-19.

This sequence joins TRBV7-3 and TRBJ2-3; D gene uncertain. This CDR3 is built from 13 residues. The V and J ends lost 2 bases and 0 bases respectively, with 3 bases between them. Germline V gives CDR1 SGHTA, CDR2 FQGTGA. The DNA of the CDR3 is TGTGCCAGCAGCTTACCTAGCACAGATACGCAGTATTTT. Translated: CASSLPSTDTQYF. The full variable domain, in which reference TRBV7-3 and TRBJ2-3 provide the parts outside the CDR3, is GAGVSQTPSNKVTEKGKYVELRCDPISGHTALYWYRQSLGQGPEFLIYFQGTGAADDSGLPNDRFFAVRPEGSVSTLKIQRTERGDSAVYLCASSLPSTDTQYFGPGTRLTVL.

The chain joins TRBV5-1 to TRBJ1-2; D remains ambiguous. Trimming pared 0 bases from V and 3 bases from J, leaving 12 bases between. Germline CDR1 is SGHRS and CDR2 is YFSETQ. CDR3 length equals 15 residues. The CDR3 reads CASSLASGKDYGYTF. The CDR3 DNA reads TGCGCCAGCAGCTTGGCGTCCGGGAAGGACTATGGCTACACCTTC.

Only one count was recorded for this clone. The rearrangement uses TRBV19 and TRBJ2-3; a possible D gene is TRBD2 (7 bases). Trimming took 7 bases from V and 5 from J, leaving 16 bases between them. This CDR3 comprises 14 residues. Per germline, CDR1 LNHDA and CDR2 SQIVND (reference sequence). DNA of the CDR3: TGTGCCAGTATCCCCGGGGGGCAAGGAGATACGCAGTATTTT. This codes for CASIPGGQGDTQYF.

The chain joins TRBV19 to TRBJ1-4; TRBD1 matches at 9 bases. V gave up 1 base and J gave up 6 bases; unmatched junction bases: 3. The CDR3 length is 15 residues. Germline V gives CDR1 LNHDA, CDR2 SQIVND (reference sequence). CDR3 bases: TGTGCCAGTAGTATAGCTGGACAGGGGTATGAAAAACTGTTTTTT. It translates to CASSIAGQGYEKLFF.

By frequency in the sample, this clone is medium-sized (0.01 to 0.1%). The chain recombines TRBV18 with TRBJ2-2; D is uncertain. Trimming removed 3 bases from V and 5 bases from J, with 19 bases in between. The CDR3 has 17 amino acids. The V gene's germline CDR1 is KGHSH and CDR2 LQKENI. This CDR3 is CASSPETYRVRTGELFF. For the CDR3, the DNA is TGTGCCAGCTCACCGGAGACGTACCGAGTAAGGACCGGGGAGCTGTTTTTT.

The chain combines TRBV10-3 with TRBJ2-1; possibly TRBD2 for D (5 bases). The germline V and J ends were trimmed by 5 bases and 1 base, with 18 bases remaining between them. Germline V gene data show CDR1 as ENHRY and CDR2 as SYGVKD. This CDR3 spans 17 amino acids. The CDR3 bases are TGTGCCATCAGTCCCTGGCAGACGGGAACATCCTACAATGAGCAGTTCTTC. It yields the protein CAISPWQTGTSYNEQFF.

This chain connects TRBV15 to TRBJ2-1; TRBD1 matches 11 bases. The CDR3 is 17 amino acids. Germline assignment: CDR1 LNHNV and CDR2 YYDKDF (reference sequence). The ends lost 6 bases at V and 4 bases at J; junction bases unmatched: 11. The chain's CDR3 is CATRDNTGQGVYNEQFF. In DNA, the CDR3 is TGTGCCACCAGGGATAACACGGGACAGGGGGTGTACAATGAGCAGTTCTTC.

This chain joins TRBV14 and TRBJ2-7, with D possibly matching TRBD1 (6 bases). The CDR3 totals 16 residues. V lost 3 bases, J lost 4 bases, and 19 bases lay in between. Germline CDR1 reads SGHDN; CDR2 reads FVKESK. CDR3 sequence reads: CASSHDRRLTRYEQYF. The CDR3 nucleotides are TGTGCCAGCAGCCATGACAGGAGGTTGACCCGTTACGAGCAGTACTTC.

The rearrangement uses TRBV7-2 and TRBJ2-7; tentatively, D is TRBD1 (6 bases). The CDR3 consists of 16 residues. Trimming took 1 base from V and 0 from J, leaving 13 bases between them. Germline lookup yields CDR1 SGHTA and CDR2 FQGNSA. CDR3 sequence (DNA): TGTGCCAGCAGCTTAGAAGTAGGGACAAGCTCCTACGAGCAGTACTTC. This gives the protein CASSLEVGTSSYEQYF.

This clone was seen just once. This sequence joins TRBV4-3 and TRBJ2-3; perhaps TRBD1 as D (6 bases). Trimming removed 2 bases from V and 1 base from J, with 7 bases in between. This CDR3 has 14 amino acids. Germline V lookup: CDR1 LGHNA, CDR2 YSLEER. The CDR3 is CASSQNRGTDTQYF. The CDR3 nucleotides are TGCGCCAGCAGCCAAAACAGGGGCACAGATACGCAGTATTTT.

CDR3 region: CASSPDPGAELNYGYTF. The CDR3 DNA reads TGTGCCAGCAGCCCAGACCCAGGGGCAGAGTTAAACTATGGCTACACCTTC. V usage is TRBV7-2 and J usage is TRBJ1-2; D is perhaps TRBD1 (6 bases). Germline values: CDR1 SGHTA, CDR2 FQGNSA. V lost 5 bases to trimming and J lost 2 bases, with 21 bases between them. The CDR3 spans 17 residues.

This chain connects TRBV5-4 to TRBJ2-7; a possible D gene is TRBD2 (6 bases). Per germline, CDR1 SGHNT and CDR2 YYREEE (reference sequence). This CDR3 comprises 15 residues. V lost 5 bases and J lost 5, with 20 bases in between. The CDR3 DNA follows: TGTGCCAGCAGTACCCCTAGGACCGGCGGGGACGAGCAGTACTTC. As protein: CASSTPRTGGDEQYF. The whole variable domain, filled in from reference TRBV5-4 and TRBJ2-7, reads ETGVTQSPTHLIKTRGQQVTLRCSSQSGHNTVSWYQQALGQGPQFIFQYYREEENGRGNFPPRFSGLQFPNYSSELNVNALELDDSALYLCASSTPRTGGDEQYFGPGTRLTVT.

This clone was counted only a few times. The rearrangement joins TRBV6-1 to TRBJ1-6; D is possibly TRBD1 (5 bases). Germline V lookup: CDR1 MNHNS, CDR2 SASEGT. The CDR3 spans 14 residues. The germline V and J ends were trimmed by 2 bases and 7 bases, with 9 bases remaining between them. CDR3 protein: CASSERGKNSPLHF. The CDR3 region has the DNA TGTGCCAGCAGTGAAAGGGGTAAGAATTCACCCCTCCACTTT.

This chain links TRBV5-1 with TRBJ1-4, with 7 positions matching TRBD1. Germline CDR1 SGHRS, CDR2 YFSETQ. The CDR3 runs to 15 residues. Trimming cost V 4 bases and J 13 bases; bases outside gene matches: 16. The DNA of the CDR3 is TGCGCCAGCAGCCCACTAAATTTTGACAGGGTTGGACTGTTTTTT. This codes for CASSPLNFDRVGLFF.

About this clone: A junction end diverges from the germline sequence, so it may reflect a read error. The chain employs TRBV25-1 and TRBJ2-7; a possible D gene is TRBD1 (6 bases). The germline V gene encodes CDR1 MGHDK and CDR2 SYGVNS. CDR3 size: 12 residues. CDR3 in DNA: TGTGCCAGCAGTGAATATACAGCAGGGGTTGTCTTC. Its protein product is CASSEYTAGVVF.

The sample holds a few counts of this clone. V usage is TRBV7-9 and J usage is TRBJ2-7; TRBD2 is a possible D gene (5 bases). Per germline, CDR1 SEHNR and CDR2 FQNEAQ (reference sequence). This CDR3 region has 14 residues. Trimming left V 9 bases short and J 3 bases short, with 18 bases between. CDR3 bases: TGTGCCAGTAGCCGGGATAACGGGGTCTACGAGCAGTACTTC. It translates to CASSRDNGVYEQYF.

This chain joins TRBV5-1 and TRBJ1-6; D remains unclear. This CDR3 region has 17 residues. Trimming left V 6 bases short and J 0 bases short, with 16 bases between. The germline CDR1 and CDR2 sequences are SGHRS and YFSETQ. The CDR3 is CASNKGDASSYNSPLHF. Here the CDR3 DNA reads TGCGCCAGCAACAAAGGAGATGCTAGCTCCTATAATTCACCCCTCCACTTT.

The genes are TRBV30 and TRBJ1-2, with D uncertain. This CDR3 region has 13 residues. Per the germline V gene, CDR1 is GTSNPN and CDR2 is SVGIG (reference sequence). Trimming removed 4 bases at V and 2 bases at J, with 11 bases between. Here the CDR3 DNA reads TGTGCCTGGAACAGCCTAAGAAACTATGGCTACACCTTC. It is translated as CAWNSLRNYGYTF.

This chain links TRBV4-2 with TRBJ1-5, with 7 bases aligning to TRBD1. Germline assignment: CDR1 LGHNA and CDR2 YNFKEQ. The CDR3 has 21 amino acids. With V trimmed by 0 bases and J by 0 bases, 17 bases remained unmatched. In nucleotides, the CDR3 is TGTGCCAGCAGCCAAGATCCCCCGGGGTGGCAGGGGGTTATTAGCAATCAGCCCCAGCATTTT. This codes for CASSQDPPGWQGVISNQPQHF.

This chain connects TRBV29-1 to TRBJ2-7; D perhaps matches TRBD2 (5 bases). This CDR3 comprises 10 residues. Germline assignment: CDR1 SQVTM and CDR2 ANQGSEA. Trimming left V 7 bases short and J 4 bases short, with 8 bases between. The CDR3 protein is CSAGMYEQYF. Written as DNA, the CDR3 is TGCAGCGCCGGGATGTACGAGCAGTACTTC.